This paragraph covers one T cell receptor (beta chain) sequence. Germline assignment: CDR1 GTSNPN and CDR2 SVGIG (reference sequence). This CDR3 is 12 amino acids long. The ends were cut back, 3 bases at V and 0 bases at J, with 5 bases in the middle. Using immunoSEQ multiplex PCR, the repertoire was profiled, and TCRdb retains in-frame clones only, with some absent. This sample has about a million clones; about 80% occur once, and the top ten carry 0.85% to 1%. The data were obtained in a study of shared clonotypes between healthy human individuals. Looking at the study overall: Contributing individuals were two females and a few males aged 18 to 49.

This chain links TRBV30 with TRBJ1-2, with D unclear. Sequences were obtained from memory CD4+ T cells from PBMCs. As to subset: CD45RA-negative fraction. This clonotype was obtained from a man between 18 and 35 years old in good health. Some clones in this sample may be carry-over from other donors' samples. CDR3: CAWSITNYGYTF. The CDR3 DNA sequence: TGTGCCTGGAGCATTACTAACTATGGCTACACCTTC.